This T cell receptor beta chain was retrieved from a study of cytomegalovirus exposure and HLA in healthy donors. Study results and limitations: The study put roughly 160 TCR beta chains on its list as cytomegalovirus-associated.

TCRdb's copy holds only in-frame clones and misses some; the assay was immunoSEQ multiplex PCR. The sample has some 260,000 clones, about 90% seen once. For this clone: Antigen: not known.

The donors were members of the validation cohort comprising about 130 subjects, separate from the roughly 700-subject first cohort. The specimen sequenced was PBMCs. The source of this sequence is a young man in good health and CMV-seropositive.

The CDR3 DNA is TGCGCCAGCAGGTTCGTAGCGGAAAGCTACAATGAGCAGTTCTTC. Encoded protein: CASRFVAESYNEQFF. The chain employs TRBV5-1 and TRBJ2-1, with D maybe TRBD2 (6 bases). The germline V and J ends were trimmed by 5 bases and 3 bases, with 15 bases remaining between them. There are 15 residues in the CDR3. Looked up from germline, CDR1 is SGHRS and CDR2 is YFSETQ.